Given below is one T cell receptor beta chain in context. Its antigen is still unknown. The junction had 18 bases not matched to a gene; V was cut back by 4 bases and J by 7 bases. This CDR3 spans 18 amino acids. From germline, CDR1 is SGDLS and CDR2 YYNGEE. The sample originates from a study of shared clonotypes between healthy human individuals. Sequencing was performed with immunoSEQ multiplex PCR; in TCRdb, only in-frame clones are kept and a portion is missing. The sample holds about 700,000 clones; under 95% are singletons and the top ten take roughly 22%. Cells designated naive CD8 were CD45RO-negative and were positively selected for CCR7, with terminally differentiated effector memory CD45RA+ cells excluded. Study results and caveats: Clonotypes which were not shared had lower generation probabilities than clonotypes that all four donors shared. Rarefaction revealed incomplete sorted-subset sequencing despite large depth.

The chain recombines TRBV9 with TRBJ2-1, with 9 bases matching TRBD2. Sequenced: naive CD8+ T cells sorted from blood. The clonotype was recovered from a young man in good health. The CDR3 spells CASSPRSVAGGVGNEQFF. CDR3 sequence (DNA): TGTGCCAGCAGCCCTAGGTCGGTGGCGGGAGGGGTGGGAAATGAGCAGTTCTTC.